These T cell receptor beta chains were read from a single sample in a study of T cells in Graves' hyperthyroidism and ophthalmopathy. TCRdb recomputed calls from the multiplex PCR reads with MiXCR, one row per CDR3 protein. The sample lists fewer than 500,000 distinct CDR3 sequences, about 13% occurring once. The sequenced material came from blood. These receptors originate from a man between 25 and 39 years old with Graves' hyperthyroidism that later progressed to Graves' ophthalmopathy. Each CDR3 is given with its conserved first and last residue. The D gene is left open where the match is weak. Clone size is shown for a subset of rows, as once, few, many or a class of expanded clone.

J: TRBJ2-5; D: .; V: TRBV6-1; size: .; CDR3: CASSSRDSRQETQYF; DNA: TGTGCCAGCAGTTCGCGGGACTCAAGACAAGAGACCCAGTACTTC
J: TRBJ2-3; D: TRBD2; V: TRBV20-1; size: many; CDR3: CSAPLAGGTDTQYF; DNA: TGCAGTGCGCCACTAGCGGGGGGCACAGATACGCAGTATTTT
J: TRBJ1-5; D: TRBD1; V: TRBV7-8; size: many; CDR3: CASSLVWTGVNQPQHF; DNA: TGTGCCAGCAGCTTAGTATGGACAGGGGTCAATCAGCCCCAGCATTTT
J: TRBJ1-3; D: .; V: TRBV9; size: .; CDR3: CASSVGRGAVSGNTIYF; DNA: TGTGCCAGCAGCGTAGGAAGAGGGGCCGTCTCTGGAAACACCATATATTTT
J: TRBJ2-3; D: TRBD2; V: TRBV30; size: few; CDR3: CAWSASGGDTQYF; DNA: TGTGCCTGGAGTGCCTCGGGGGGGGATACGCAGTATTTT
J: TRBJ1-2; D: TRBD1; V: TRBV6-1; size: .; CDR3: CASTQGQRVGGYTF; DNA: TGTGCCAGCACCCAGGGACAGCGCGTTGGTGGCTACACCTTC
J: TRBJ1-4; D: TRBD1; V: TRBV12-3/TRBV12-4; size: .; CDR3: CASSFKGARGEKLFF; DNA: TGTGCCAGCAGTTTCAAGGGGGCGCGGGGTGAAAAACTGTTTTTT
J: TRBJ2-4; D: TRBD1; V: TRBV5-4; size: .; CDR3: CASSATGAKNIQYF; DNA: TGTGCCAGCAGCGCGACAGGGGCCAAAAACATTCAGTACTTC
J: TRBJ2-3; D: TRBD1; V: TRBV5-1; size: many; CDR3: CASSLEGQGYTQYF; DNA: TGCGCCAGCAGCTTGGAGGGACAGGGTTATACGCAGTATTTT
J: TRBJ1-1; D: .; V: TRBV5-6; size: .; CDR3: CASSLVLSDEAFF; DNA: TGTGCCAGCAGCTTGGTTCTTAGTGATGAAGCTTTCTTT
J: TRBJ2-5; D: TRBD2; V: TRBV27; size: many; CDR3: CASSLLGTSGEETQYF; DNA: TGTGCCAGCAGTTTACTTGGGACTAGCGGGGAAGAGACCCAGTACTTC
J: TRBJ1-4; D: TRBD1; V: TRBV18; size: many; CDR3: CASSPGTGGEKLFF; DNA: TGTGCCAGCTCACCTGGGACAGGGGGAGAAAAACTGTTTTTT
J: TRBJ1-2; D: .; V: TRBV5-1; size: many; CDR3: CASSTQGLGYTF; DNA: TGCGCCAGCAGCACACAGGGACTTGGCTACACCTTC
J: TRBJ1-4; D: .; V: TRBV7-9; size: many; CDR3: CASSFSREGEKLFF; DNA: TGTGCCAGCAGCTTCTCCAGGGAGGGCGAAAAACTGTTTTTT
J: TRBJ2-3; D: TRBD2; V: TRBV4-1; size: .; CDR3: CASSQEAGGRDTQYF; DNA: TGCGCCAGCAGCCAAGAAGCGGGGGGCCGGGATACGCAGTATTTT
J: TRBJ2-2; D: .; V: TRBV7-2; size: few; CDR3: CASSPHSGIGELFF; DNA: TGTGCCAGCAGCCCTCATTCAGGGATCGGGGAGCTGTTTTTT
J: TRBJ1-2; D: .; V: TRBV7-8; size: few; CDR3: CASSPGQSAYTF; DNA: TGTGCCAGCAGCCCCGGACAGTCGGCCTACACCTTC
J: TRBJ2-2; D: TRBD2; V: TRBV20-1; size: .; CDR3: CSARVASGGAGELFF; DNA: TGCAGTGCTAGAGTGGCTAGCGGGGGGGCCGGGGAGCTGTTTTTT
J: TRBJ2-1; D: .; V: TRBV11-2; size: .; CDR3: CATHSLRGLYNEQFF; DNA: TGTGCCACCCATTCCCTCCGGGGGCTTTACAATGAGCAGTTCTTC
J: TRBJ1-6; D: TRBD1; V: TRBV3-1; size: few; CDR3: CASSQELGTGVGPLHF; DNA: TGTGCCAGCAGCCAAGAATTGGGGACAGGGGTTGGACCCCTCCACTTT
J: TRBJ2-3; D: TRBD1; V: TRBV20-1; size: many; CDR3: CSASRDRLTDTQYF; DNA: TGCAGTGCTAGTAGGGACAGACTCACAGATACGCAGTATTTT
J: TRBJ2-3; D: .; V: TRBV3-1; size: .; CDR3: CASSQGGANTDTQYF; DNA: TGTGCCAGCAGCCAAGGCGGGGCTAACACAGATACGCAGTATTTT
J: TRBJ1-4; D: .; V: TRBV12-3/TRBV12-4; size: few; CDR3: CASSLQGFANEKLFF; DNA: TGTGCCAGCAGTTTACAGGGTTTTGCTAATGAAAAACTGTTTTTT
J: TRBJ2-2; D: TRBD1; V: TRBV9; size: few; CDR3: CASSPGQGMAGELFF; DNA: TGTGCCAGCAGCCCAGGACAGGGAATGGCCGGGGAGCTGTTTTTT
J: TRBJ1-1; D: TRBD1; V: TRBV28; size: many; CDR3: CASSVDRVVNTEAFF; DNA: TGTGCCAGCAGTGTCGACAGGGTGGTGAACACTGAAGCTTTCTTT
J: TRBJ2-3; D: TRBD2; V: TRBV6-2/TRBV6-3; size: .; CDR3: CASSPPAGGLGTQYF; DNA: TGTGCCAGCAGTCCACCAGCGGGGGGGTTAGGTACGCAGTATTTT
J: TRBJ2-6; D: .; V: TRBV20-1; size: few; CDR3: CSARPGGAGANVLTF; DNA: TGCAGTGCTAGGCCCGGCGGGGCTGGGGCCAACGTCCTGACTTTC
J: TRBJ2-6; D: TRBD1; V: TRBV12-3/TRBV12-4; size: few; CDR3: CASRAGGGRANVLTF; DNA: TGTGCCAGCAGGGCAGGGGGCGGTAGGGCCAACGTCCTGACTTTC
J: TRBJ2-7; D: .; V: TRBV30; size: .; CDR3: CAWSVGGYYEQYF; DNA: TGTGCCTGGAGTGTTGGGGGCTACTACGAGCAGTACTTC
J: TRBJ2-2; D: .; V: TRBV28; size: .; CDR3: CASTPGDTGELFF; DNA: TGTGCCAGCACCCCGGGGGACACCGGGGAGCTGTTTTTT
J: TRBJ1-5; D: TRBD1; V: TRBV28; size: many; CDR3: CASRGRDRVRRFNQPQHF; DNA: TGTGCCAGCAGGGGACGGGACAGGGTGCGTCGGTTTAATCAGCCCCAGCATTTT
J: TRBJ1-4; D: .; V: TRBV20-1; size: few; CDR3: CSARGTGAQEKLFF; DNA: TGCAGTGCTAGGGGGACGGGGGCGCAGGAAAAACTGTTTTTT
J: TRBJ1-2; D: TRBD1; V: TRBV18; size: few; CDR3: CASSPMTGNGYTF; DNA: TGTGCCAGCTCACCCATGACAGGGAATGGCTACACCTTC
J: TRBJ1-2; D: .; V: TRBV25-1; size: .; CDR3: CASSERALGGYTF; DNA: TGTGCCAGCAGTGAGAGGGCTCTTGGTGGCTACACCTTC
J: TRBJ1-6; D: .; V: TRBV7-6; size: .; CDR3: CASSRLYEGRNSPLHF; DNA: TGTGCCAGCAGCCGACTTTATGAGGGTCGCAATTCACCCCTCCACTTT
J: TRBJ2-7; D: TRBD1; V: TRBV27; size: .; CDR3: CASSSGTGLNEQYF; DNA: TGTGCCAGCAGTTCCGGGACAGGGCTCAACGAGCAGTACTTC
J: TRBJ1-1; D: .; V: TRBV12-3/TRBV12-4; size: many; CDR3: CASSSGTWRDPNTEAFF; DNA: TGTGCCAGCAGTTCCGGGACGTGGAGGGATCCGAACACTGAAGCTTTCTTT
J: TRBJ2-3; D: .; V: TRBV20-1; size: .; CDR3: CSTARAGRADTQYF; DNA: TGCAGTACGGCCCGGGCAGGGCGCGCAGATACGCAGTATTTT
J: TRBJ1-3; D: .; V: TRBV7-2; size: few; CDR3: CASSLVFSHSGNTIYF; DNA: TGTGCCAGCAGCTTAGTGTTCTCCCACTCTGGAAACACCATATATTTT
J: TRBJ2-7; D: .; V: TRBV28; size: many; CDR3: CASSLYTNLFGSHEQYF; DNA: TGTGCCAGCAGTTTATACACCAACCTATTCGGGAGTCACGAGCAGTACTTC
J: TRBJ2-3; D: TRBD2; V: TRBV12-3/TRBV12-4; size: many; CDR3: CASSHLPSGVLAPQYF; DNA: TGTGCCAGCAGCCACCTCCCTAGCGGGGTCTTGGCTCCGCAGTATTTT
J: TRBJ2-3; D: .; V: TRBV5-4; size: many; CDR3: CASHDGGYTDTQYF; DNA: TGTGCCAGCCACGACGGGGGCTACACAGATACGCAGTATTTT
J: TRBJ2-1; D: .; V: TRBV19; size: .; CDR3: CASSIMHEQFF; DNA: TGTGCCAGTAGTATTATGCATGAGCAGTTCTTC
J: TRBJ2-3; D: TRBD2; V: TRBV7-9; size: many; CDR3: CASSLTSGGAEDTQYF; DNA: TGTGCCAGCAGCTTGACTAGCGGGGGGGCCGAAGATACGCAGTATTTT
J: TRBJ2-3; D: TRBD1; V: TRBV11-3; size: many; CDR3: CASSLRAGGADTQYF; DNA: TGTGCCAGCAGCTTAAGGGCAGGGGGCGCAGATACGCAGTATTTT
J: TRBJ2-2; D: .; V: TRBV6-5; size: .; CDR3: CASSYGVRVEELFF; DNA: TGTGCCAGCAGTTACGGGGTTCGGGTGGAGGAGCTGTTTTTT
J: TRBJ2-5; D: TRBD2; V: TRBV3-1; size: many; CDR3: CASSQDGGRGETQYF; DNA: TGTGCCAGCAGCCAAGATGGGGGGAGGGGAGAGACCCAGTACTTC
J: TRBJ2-3; D: .; V: TRBV4-1; size: .; CDR3: CASSRRVGGNTDTQYF; DNA: TGCGCCAGCAGCCGCCGGGTTGGGGGGAACACAGATACGCAGTATTTT
J: TRBJ1-1; D: .; V: TRBV9; size: few; CDR3: CASSVGSNTEAFF; DNA: TGTGCCAGCAGCGTAGGGTCGAACACTGAAGCTTTCTTT
J: TRBJ1-5; D: TRBD1; V: TRBV9; size: many; CDR3: CASSRTGPEQPQHF; DNA: TGTGCCAGCAGTCGGACAGGCCCGGAACAGCCCCAGCATTTT
J: TRBJ1-4; D: .; V: TRBV5-1; size: many; CDR3: CASSQGRSNEKLFF; DNA: TGCGCCAGCAGCCAGGGACGTTCTAATGAAAAACTGTTTTTT
J: TRBJ2-6; D: .; V: TRBV24-1; size: many; CDR3: CATESGANVLTF; DNA: TGTGCCACCGAATCTGGGGCCAACGTCCTGACTTTC
J: TRBJ1-2; D: .; V: TRBV6-5; size: .; CDR3: CASSSYRDTNYGYTF; DNA: TGTGCCAGCAGTTCTTACCGGGACACCAACTATGGCTACACCTTC
J: TRBJ1-2; D: .; V: TRBV7-3; size: many; CDR3: CASSSHGGGNYGYTF; DNA: TGTGCCAGCAGCTCCCATGGGGGAGGGAACTATGGCTACACCTTC
J: TRBJ2-7; D: .; V: TRBV19; size: few; CDR3: CASSGQDRSYEQYF; DNA: TGTGCCAGTAGTGGGCAGGACCGTTCCTACGAGCAGTACTTC
J: TRBJ2-5; D: .; V: TRBV18; size: .; CDR3: CAGSPQRGQETQYF; DNA: TGTGCCGGCTCACCACAGCGAGGGCAAGAGACCCAGTACTTC
J: TRBJ2-5; D: .; V: TRBV4-1; size: .; CDR3: CASSQGIVETQYF; DNA: TGCGCCAGCAGCCAAGGGATCGTAGAGACCCAGTACTTC
J: TRBJ2-2; D: .; V: TRBV20-1; size: few; CDR3: CSASGESATGELFF; DNA: TGCAGTGCTAGCGGGGAATCAGCCACCGGGGAGCTGTTTTTT
J: TRBJ1-2; D: .; V: TRBV11-1; size: many; CDR3: CASSLGLTYGYTF; DNA: TGTGCCAGCAGCCTTGGACTGACCTATGGCTACACCTTC